A single sample is the source of the 15 T cell receptor beta chains below, sequenced in a study of blood T cell repertoires in COVID-19. Sequenced by immunoSEQ multiplex PCR; TCRdb stores in-frame clones only, minus some. The data show approximately 77,000 clones, approximately 80% seen once. Sequenced: peripheral blood. These receptors were taken from an older woman with acute or convalescent COVID-19.

This chain connects TRBV5-1 to TRBJ1-1, with a possible D match to TRBD1 (5 bases). Per germline, CDR1 SGHRS and CDR2 YFSETQ. This CDR3 contains 14 residues. V dropped 3 bases and J dropped 0 bases, with 9 bases sitting between them. This CDR3 is CASSSPDMNTEAFF. As DNA, the CDR3 is TGCGCCAGCAGCTCCCCGGACATGAACACTGAAGCTTTCTTT.

This chain uses TRBV7-2 with TRBJ1-6, with D perhaps matching TRBD1 (6 bases). V gave up 1 base and J gave up 9 bases, with 16 bases separating them. Germline V lookup: CDR1 SGHTA, CDR2 FQGNSA. CDR3 length: 16 residues. CDR3 loop: CASSLGPGGGGSPLHF. For the CDR3, the DNA is TGTGCCAGCAGCTTAGGCCCGGGAGGGGGGGGTTCACCCCTCCACTTT.

The chain combines TRBV5-6 with TRBJ1-2; 9 nucleotides match TRBD1. This CDR3 region has 12 residues. CDR1 is SGHDT, CDR2 YYEEEE, per germline. V was clipped by 5 bases and J by 8 bases; unmatched bases: 4. This chain's CDR3 is CASRGQGGGYTF. CDR3 in DNA: TGTGCCAGCAGGGGACAGGGTGGCGGCTACACCTTC.

The chain is built from TRBV6-2 or TRBV6-3 and TRBJ1-1; weak D call: TRBD1 (5 bases). The germline V gene has CDR1 MNHEY and CDR2 SVGEGT. CDR3 length: 17 residues. V gave up 0 bases and J gave up 1 base, with 15 bases separating them. The CDR3 loop is CASSYSTPGYGNTEAFF. CDR3 DNA sequence: TGTGCCAGCAGTTACTCGACCCCAGGGTATGGGAACACTGAAGCTTTCTTT.

The chain recombines TRBV5-5 with TRBJ2-1; 7 nucleotides align to TRBD1. The CDR3 is made up of 16 amino acids. Germline CDR1 SGHKS, CDR2 YYEKEE (reference sequence). The V gene end was trimmed by 4 bases and the J gene end by 2 bases; junction bases not matched to a gene: 9. Here the CDR3 DNA reads TGTGCCAGCAGCCAGCAAACGGGACAGACCTACAATGAGCAGTTCTTC. Amino acid sequence: CASSQQTGQTYNEQFF.

This rearrangement joins TRBV7-2 to TRBJ2-3; 8 bases are shared with TRBD1. Per the germline V gene, CDR1 is SGHTA and CDR2 is FQGNSA. The trim removed 5 bases at V and 2 bases at J, leaving 6 bases unmatched. This CDR3 is 15 amino acids long. CDR3 sequence reads: CASSTPGQATDTQYF. CDR3 DNA sequence: TGTGCCAGCAGCACCCCGGGACAGGCCACAGATACGCAGTATTTT.

This chain joins TRBV13 and TRBJ2-7; weak D call: TRBD1 (5 bases). The CDR3 is made up of 13 amino acids. Trimming left V 3 bases short and J 7 bases short, with 13 bases between. Per the germline V gene, CDR1 is PRHDT and CDR2 is FYEKMQ (reference sequence). CDR3 protein: CASSFGRVGEQYF. The CDR3, as DNA: TGTGCCAGCAGCTTCGGCAGGGTGGGAGAGCAGTACTTC.

This chain uses TRBV4-3 with TRBJ2-3; D is perhaps TRBD2 (6 bases). V shed 4 bases and J shed 0 bases, with 20 bases lying between them. Germline CDR1 reads LGHNA; CDR2 reads YSLEER. The CDR3 spans 18 residues. The CDR3, as DNA: TGCGCCAGCAGCCTGGGGCCGGGGGTAGCCCCTAGCACAGATACGCAGTATTTT. It encodes CASSLGPGVAPSTDTQYF.

The chain employs TRBV2 and TRBJ1-6; 8 bases match TRBD1. Trimming cost V 8 bases and J 7 bases; bases outside gene matches: 16. The CDR3 runs 17 residues. Germline values: CDR1 SNHLY, CDR2 FYNNEI. In DNA, the CDR3 is TGTGCCAGCCGGCTAATCGCCGGGACAGGCGAGAATTCACCCCTCCACTTT. It translates to CASRLIAGTGENSPLHF.

The rearrangement uses TRBV6-2 or TRBV6-3 and TRBJ1-5; D is uncertain. Germline V CDR1 and CDR2: MNHEY, SVGEGT. The ends were cut back, 5 bases at V and 2 bases at J, with 16 bases in the middle. The CDR3 contains 16 residues. CDR3 region: CASSRERQSGNQPQHF. CDR3 sequence (DNA): TGTGCCAGCAGTCGTGAGCGGCAGAGTGGCAATCAGCCCCAGCATTTT.

V and J are TRBV9 and TRBJ1-2; TRBD1 agrees at 8 bases. CDR1 SGDLS and CDR2 YYNGEE come from the germline V gene. The CDR3 runs to 17 residues. J gave up 4 bases and V 0 bases, and 11 bases lay outside the gene matches. CDR3 sequence reads: CASSVEGTQTGAYGYTF. CDR3 sequence (DNA): TGTGCCAGCAGCGTAGAGGGGACTCAGACAGGGGCCTATGGCTACACCTTC.

This clone was counted only a few times. V gene TRBV7-9 combines with J gene TRBJ1-2, with 8 bases fitting TRBD1. In germline, CDR1 is SEHNR, CDR2 FQNEAQ (reference sequence). The CDR3 extends over 13 amino acids. Trimming took 5 bases from V and 8 from J; bases not matched to a gene: 7. CDR3 in DNA: TGTGCCAGCAGCCGCGACAGGGGCATCGGCTACACCTTC. This gives the protein CASSRDRGIGYTF.

The chain employs TRBV18 and TRBJ1-5, with D perhaps TRBD1 (6 bases). CDR1 and CDR2 (germline): KGHSH, LQKENI. The CDR3 has 14 amino acids. V was trimmed by 5 bases and J by 6 bases, leaving 14 bases between them. The CDR3 sequence: CASSSRQESQPQHF. In DNA form, the CDR3 reads TGTGCCAGCTCATCCCGACAGGAGAGTCAGCCCCAGCATTTT.

CDR3 nucleotides: TGTGCCAGCAGCTTACCGACAGGGAGGAACGGCTACACCTTC. Translated: CASSLPTGRNGYTF. The V gene is TRBV19, the J gene TRBJ1-2; 7 nucleotides align to TRBD1. The CDR3 totals 14 residues. The V segment lost 9 bases and the J segment 8 bases; nucleotides outside the gene matches: 15. CDR1 and CDR2 from the germline V gene are LNHDA and SQIVND (reference sequence).

The genes are TRBV6-6 and TRBJ2-3, with a possible D match to TRBD2 (6 bases). Trimming removed 6 bases from V and 5 bases from J, with 24 bases in between. Germline CDR1 is MNHNY and CDR2 is SVGAGI (reference sequence). The CDR3 runs to 17 residues. CDR3 loop: CASRRTYPGTWGDTQYF. The CDR3 nucleotides are TGTGCCAGCAGACGAACATATCCCGGGACTTGGGGAGATACGCAGTATTTT.